The rows below give T cell receptor beta chains drawn from one sample of a study of T cells in localized non-small cell lung cancer. Data came from immunoSEQ multiplex PCR; TCRdb stores just in-frame clones and leaves some out. The sample lists some 90,000 clones; over 80% were seen once. The sequences come from peripheral blood, collected before any cancer treatment. The receptors shown here come from a man aged 40-75 years with stage I squamous cell lung carcinoma. CDR3s include the opening cysteine and the closing phenylalanine or tryptophan. The order of the fields is J gene, clone size, V gene, D gene, CDR3 DNA, CDR3 protein. D genes are given only for firm matches. Clone size is given for some rows only: seen once, a few or many times, or a class if the clone is expanded.

>TRBJ1-2|.|TRBV28|TRBD1
TGTGCCAGCAGTTTGCGGCAGGGGGTAGGAGGCTACACCTTC
CASSLRQGVGGYTF
>TRBJ2-1|once|TRBV6-5|TRBD1
TGTGCCAGCAGTACCCGGACAGGGGGCAATGAGCAGTTCTTC
CASSTRTGGNEQFF
>TRBJ1-4|.|TRBV18|.
TGTGCCAGCTCACCGCAGGGAATGATACCCACTAATGAAAAACTGTTTTTT
CASSPQGMIPTNEKLFF
>TRBJ1-5|.|TRBV5-4|.
TGTGCCAGCAGCTTCGGAGGGGCAGAGCTCCAGCATTTT
CASSFGGAELQHF
>TRBJ2-7|.|TRBV6-6|.
TGTGCCAGCAGTTACCTAGTAGGCGAGCAGTACTTC
CASSYLVGEQYF
>TRBJ2-7|.|TRBV14|TRBD1
TGTGCCAGCAGCGCTACCCACCCAGGGGGGCAGTACTTC
CASSATHPGGQYF
>TRBJ1-1|.|TRBV28|.
TGTGCCAGCAGGGAAGTGAACACTGAAGCTTTCTTT
CASREVNTEAFF
>TRBJ1-1|.|TRBV7-9|.
TGTGCCAGCAGCCGGGGAAGGGGCGGGGAGACGTATATCACTGAAGCTTTCTTT
CASSRGRGGETYITEAFF
>TRBJ2-5|.|TRBV19|TRBD2
TGTGCCAGTAGTATGGCTAGCGGGGCCCAAGAGACCCAGTACTTC
CASSMASGAQETQYF
>TRBJ2-7|.|TRBV7-9|TRBD1
TGTGCCAGCAATTTTTGGTCTGGGGACAGGGGGTTCTACGAGCAGTACTTC
CASNFWSGDRGFYEQYF
>TRBJ2-7|.|TRBV6-6|TRBD1
TGTGCCAGCAGTTACTCCGGGACAGGGGGCTACGAGCAGTACTTC
CASSYSGTGGYEQYF
>TRBJ2-7|.|TRBV7-9|TRBD2
TGTGCCAGCAGCTTTAACCCGCGAGGGAGGGAGTACGAGCAGTACTTC
CASSFNPRGREYEQYF
>TRBJ1-4|.|TRBV19|.
TGTGCCAGTAGTATAGAGGGGTGGACTGAACAAACTTTT
CASSIEGWTEQTF
>TRBJ1-2|.|TRBV6-5|.
TGTGCCAGCAGTTACTCCCATAGGGTCGAGGGCTATGGCTACACCTTC
CASSYSHRVEGYGYTF
>TRBJ1-2|.|TRBV7-9|.
TGTGCCAGCAGCTTCAGGGGATCGTCTATGGACTATGGCTACACCTTC
CASSFRGSSMDYGYTF
>TRBJ1-6|.|TRBV5-1|.
TGCGCCAGCAGCTTGCGATCCTTGGACCGGGACAACGGTTCACCCCTCCACTTT
CASSLRSLDRDNGSPLHF
>TRBJ2-1|few|TRBV10-3|TRBD2
TGTGCCATCGCTCCTGGGACTAGCTTGTCCTCCTACAATGAGCAGTTCTTC
CAIAPGTSLSSYNEQFF
>TRBJ1-6|.|TRBV5-1|.
TGCGCCAGCAGCCCTGAAGGGTCCTATAATTCACCCCTCCACTTT
CASSPEGSYNSPLHF
>TRBJ2-5|.|TRBV5-4|.
TGTGCCAGCAGCTCTCCGACGGGGCAAGAGACCCAGTACTTC
CASSSPTGQETQYF
>TRBJ1-2|once|TRBV5-1|TRBD1
TGCGCCAGCAGCTCAGGGACAGGGAACTATGGCTACACCTTC
CASSSGTGNYGYTF
>TRBJ2-2|.|TRBV7-6|.
TGTGCCAGCAGCTTAGAAGCAGATCACACCGGGGAGCTGTTTTTT
CASSLEADHTGELFF
>TRBJ1-2|.|TRBV7-8|TRBD1
TGTGCCAGCAGCTTAAAACAGGGGGCGTATGGCTACACCTTC
CASSLKQGAYGYTF
>TRBJ1-2|.|TRBV5-1|.
TGCGCCAGCAGCTCGGGTGGGGTCGATGGCTACACCTTC
CASSSGGVDGYTF
>TRBJ1-2|.|TRBV28|TRBD1
TGTGCCAGCAGTTTATGGGAGTGGGGGACAGGGGACGTTGGGAACTATGGCTACACCTTC
CASSLWEWGTGDVGNYGYTF
>TRBJ2-7|.|TRBV12-2|.
TGTGCAAGTCGCTTAGTGGGACCTTGTTTTATCAACTCCGAGCAGTACTTC
CASRLVGPCFINSEQYF
>TRBJ2-5|.|TRBV5-4|TRBD2
TGTGCCAGCAGCTTTGGGAGGGGAGTTAGGGAGACCCAGTACTTC
CASSFGRGVRETQYF
>TRBJ2-3|.|TRBV28|.
TGTGCCAGCAGTTTATGGGGGGCCGGCACAGATACGCAGTATTTT
CASSLWGAGTDTQYF
>TRBJ2-5|.|TRBV5-1|.
TGCGCCAGCAGCTTTCAGGGTGATGTGGAAGAGCAGTACTTC
CASSFQGDVEEQYF
>TRBJ1-1|.|TRBV7-9|.
TGTGCCAGCTCAACAGGGAACACTGAAGCTTTCTTT
CASSTGNTEAFF
>TRBJ2-2|.|TRBV5-1|.
TGCGCCAGCAGCTTCCTACAGGGGAACACCGGGGAGCTGTTTTTT
CASSFLQGNTGELFF
>TRBJ1-1|.|TRBV6-1|.
TGTGCCAGCACTATGTCCGGGTCCCTAATAGGCGTCGCTTTCTTT
CASTMSGSLIGVAFF
>TRBJ1-1|.|TRBV5-1|.
TGCGCCAGCAGCTTCCGTCTGACAGGTCGTGGGGGCAACACTGAAGCTTTCTTT
CASSFRLTGRGGNTEAFF
>TRBJ2-1|.|TRBV6-1|.
TGTGCCAGCAGTTTTGAGTGGAATGAGCAGTTCTTC
CASSFEWNEQFF
>TRBJ1-1|.|TRBV11-2|.
TGTGCCAGCAGCTTAGGTCGCCAGACTGAAGCTTTCTTT
CASSLGRQTEAFF
>TRBJ2-2|.|TRBV19|TRBD1
TGTGCCAGTTCCGGGACAGGGAACACCGGGGAGCTGTTTTTT
CASSGTGNTGELFF
>TRBJ1-2|.|TRBV6-1|.
TGTGCCAGCAGTCCACGTGGGAGGGAGGGCTATGGCTACACCTTC
CASSPRGREGYGYTF
>TRBJ1-4|.|TRBV28|.
TGTGCCAGCAGCTTGTCGGGGGCAACTAATGAAAAACTGTTTTTT
CASSLSGATNEKLFF
>TRBJ2-3|.|TRBV7-2|.
TGTGCCAGCAGCTTAGTTACGGGGGGCACAGATACGCAGTATTTT
CASSLVTGGTDTQYF
>TRBJ1-1|.|TRBV5-1|TRBD1
TGCGCCAGCAGCTTGGGACAGGGGGGTCCCCTTGAAGCTTTCTTT
CASSLGQGGPLEAFF
>TRBJ1-6|.|TRBV28|.
TGTGCCAGCGGAGGGGAAAATTCACCCCTCCACTTT
CASGGENSPLHF
>TRBJ2-6|.|TRBV7-3|.
TGTGCCAGCAGTCGGACCCCCCAAAGCTCTGGGGCCAACGTCCTGACTTTC
CASSRTPQSSGANVLTF